Listed here are 19 T cell receptor beta chains from one sample, sequenced in a study of early T cells in non-severe SARS-CoV-2 infection. From the 5' RACE reads, TCRdb called clonotypes with MiXCR, one entry per CDR3 protein. The sample includes some 26,000 distinct CDR3 sequences, 4% to 5.5% of them seen just once. What was sequenced was whole blood. Receptor source: an adult who was a healthcare worker with PCR-confirmed SARS-CoV-2 infection or an uninfected control (not recorded which).

This clonotype has ten or more counts. This chain connects TRBV6-1 to TRBJ1-1, with 7 bases aligning to TRBD1. The germline gives CDR1 MNHNS, CDR2 SASEGT. The ends lost 6 bases at V and 1 base at J; junction bases unmatched: 8. This CDR3 has 15 amino acids. The CDR3 reads CASSSYRDRNTEAFF. The CDR3 DNA is TGTGCCAGCAGCTCCTACCGGGACAGGAACACTGAAGCTTTCTTT.

Many counts were recorded for this clonotype. The chain joins TRBV2 to TRBJ1-1; no clear D. Trimming left V 2 bases short and J 0 bases short, with 7 bases between. The CDR3 sequence is 14 residues long. In germline, CDR1 is SNHLY, CDR2 FYNNEI. The CDR3 is CASSEPKMNTEAFF. CDR3 sequence (DNA): TGTGCCAGCAGTGAACCTAAGATGAACACTGAAGCTTTCTTT.

This clonotype was recorded many times. This chain joins TRBV4-1 and TRBJ2-1; 8 nucleotides line up with TRBD2. The CDR3 sequence is 15 residues long. The J segment lost 8 bases and the V segment lost 4 bases, leaving 10 bases of the junction unmatched. CDR1 and CDR2 from the germline V gene are MGHRA and YSYEKL. This CDR3 reads CASSLPRGGGDEQFF. DNA of the CDR3: TGCGCCAGCAGCCTGCCCCGGGGGGGAGGCGATGAGCAGTTCTTC.

This clonotype was detected ten times or more. This chain connects TRBV11-2 to TRBJ2-7; D gene uncertain. V was shortened by 3 bases and J by 4 bases, with 16 bases between the two germline ends. This CDR3 is 15 amino acids long. Germline assignment: CDR1 SGHAT and CDR2 FQNNGV. The CDR3 DNA follows: TGTGCCAGCAGCTTTCGGATCTCGACGGTTTACGAGCAGTACTTC. Protein: CASSFRISTVYEQYF.

The chain employs TRBV6-6 and TRBJ1-5; D unclear. Trimming cost V 0 bases and J 11 bases, with 8 bases left between them. The CDR3 totals 12 residues. Per the germline V gene, CDR1 is MNHNY and CDR2 is SVGAGI (reference sequence). The CDR3 DNA sequence: TGTGCCAGCAGTTACTCTTCCGTGGCCCAGCATTTT. Its translation: CASSYSSVAQHF.

This clonotype has ten or more counts. The chain employs TRBV6-1 and TRBJ2-1; TRBD2 is a possible D gene (5 bases). Trimming removed 2 bases at V and 7 bases at J, with 9 bases between. The CDR3 totals 13 residues. Germline assignment: CDR1 MNHNS and CDR2 SASEGT. The CDR3 bases are TGTGCCAGCAGTGAAATAGCGTCAAATGAGCAGTTCTTC. Translation: CASSEIASNEQFF.

This clonotype has at least ten counts. J is TRBJ2-7 and V is TRBV28, with D perhaps TRBD1 (5 bases). Trimming stripped 3 bases from V and 2 bases from J, with 11 bases between. Looked up from germline, CDR1 is MDHEN and CDR2 is SYDVKM. The CDR3 is 14 amino acids. For the CDR3, the DNA is TGTGCCAGCAGTTTTTGGCAGGGCCCCTACGAGCAGTACTTC. Translated: CASSFWQGPYEQYF.

This clonotype is medium-sized by share. This chain uses TRBV12-3 or TRBV12-4 with TRBJ2-2; D assignment may be TRBD1 or TRBD2 (6 bases each). Trimming removed 6 bases at V and 7 bases at J, with 21 bases between. The CDR3 consists of 16 residues. In DNA form, the CDR3 reads TGTGCCAGCAGCCCAGGGACCGGGGGCGGGCTCGGGGAGCTGTTTTTT. Translated, it gives CASSPGTGGGLGELFF.

This chain joins TRBV28 and TRBJ2-1; no definite D call. This CDR3 comprises 13 residues. V was cut by 6 bases and J by 1 base, with 7 bases left in between. Germline V gives CDR1 MDHEN, CDR2 SYDVKM. CDR3 coding DNA: TGTGCCAGCAGCCCCAAATCCTACAATGAGCAGTTCTTC. Its translation: CASSPKSYNEQFF.

This clonotype was found many times. The rearrangement joins TRBV5-1 to TRBJ2-1; 7 bases are a match to TRBD1. CDR3 size: 14 residues. Looked up from germline, CDR1 is SGHRS and CDR2 is YFSETQ. With V trimmed by 4 bases and J by 5 bases, 6 bases remained unmatched. DNA of the CDR3: TGCGCCAGCAGCCGGGACAGAGAGAACAATGAGCAGTTCTTC. It yields the protein CASSRDRENNEQFF.

This clonotype was found many times. The CDR3 loop is CASSRNMDTGELFF. In nucleotides, the CDR3 is TGTGCCAGCAGCAGAAATATGGACACCGGGGAGCTGTTTTTT. The rearrangement joins TRBV6-4 to TRBJ2-2; D call uncertain. Trimming stripped 6 bases from V and 3 bases from J, with 11 bases between. The length of the CDR3 is 14 residues. Germline-derived CDR1 and CDR2 are MRHNA and SNTAGT.

This clonotype was seen ten or more times. The chain recombines TRBV7-9 with TRBJ2-5; TRBD1 matches 7 bases. The ends lost 4 bases at V and 5 bases at J; junction bases unmatched: 7. The germline gives CDR1 SEHNR, CDR2 FQNEAQ (reference sequence). The CDR3 covers 14 residues. The CDR3 loop reads CASSSEQGWETQYF. The CDR3 DNA reads TGTGCCAGCAGCTCCGAACAGGGGTGGGAGACCCAGTACTTC.

This clonotype was seen many times. The V and J genes are TRBV7-9 and TRBJ2-3; TRBD2 aligns across 9 bases. The junction had 9 bases not matched to a gene; V was cut back by 1 base and J by 1 base. The germline V gene has CDR1 SEHNR and CDR2 FQNEAQ (reference sequence). The CDR3 has 18 residues. The CDR3 nucleotides read TGTGCCAGCAGCTTAGGGAGTAGCGGGAGTCCACGCACAGATACGCAGTATTTT. Translating it yields CASSLGSSGSPRTDTQYF.

The table lists this clonotype with many counts. This chain connects TRBV14 to TRBJ2-4, with D maybe TRBD2 (5 bases). The ends were cut back, 5 bases at V and 0 bases at J, with 14 bases in the middle. Germline V lookup: CDR1 SGHDN, CDR2 FVKESK. This CDR3 region has 16 residues. The CDR3 DNA sequence: TGTGCCAGCAGCTCAGGCAGGACTGAAGCCAAAAACATTCAGTACTTC. Protein: CASSSGRTEAKNIQYF.

Ten or more counts support this clonotype. The V and J genes are TRBV7-6 and TRBJ2-1, with D maybe TRBD2 (6 bases). The CDR3 contains 15 residues. CDR1 and CDR2 from the germline V gene are SGHVS and FNYEAQ. The V end was cut by 1 base, the J end by 8 bases, with 15 bases between. CDR3 DNA: TGTGCCAGCAGCTTAGTGGGGAGGATTTGGGATGAGCAGTTCTTC. Its protein is CASSLVGRIWDEQFF.

This clonotype was recorded many times. The chain is built from TRBV11-2 and TRBJ1-1; TRBD1 is a possible D gene (5 bases). The CDR3 runs 12 residues. Germline V gene sequence: CDR1 SGHAT, CDR2 FQNNGV. V was pared by 5 bases and J by 13 bases, with 17 bases between. The CDR3 loop is CASSETAPGFFF. CDR3 DNA: TGTGCCAGCAGCGAGACAGCGCCGGGGTTTTTCTTT. The full variable domain, with the rest looked up from reference TRBV11-2 and TRBJ1-1, is EAGVAQSPRYKIIEKRQSVAFWCNPISGHATLYWYQQILGQGPKLLIQFQNNGVVDDSQLPKDRFSAERLKGVDSTLKIQPAKLEDSAVYLCASSETAPGFFFGQGTRLTVV.

This clonotype was observed a handful of times. The rearrangement uses TRBV28 and TRBJ2-3, with 9 positions matching TRBD1. Germline V lookup: CDR1 MDHEN, CDR2 SYDVKM. J was trimmed by 5 bases and V by 10 bases; bases with no gene match: 19. This CDR3 contains 17 residues. The CDR3 DNA is TGTGCCACTCCGACGGACCGGGACAGGGTATCTGAAGATACGCAGTATTTT. It codes for CATPTDRDRVSEDTQYF.

The sample holds many counts of this clonotype. The rearrangement links TRBV7-2 to TRBJ2-7, with 7 nucleotides matching TRBD2. The V gene end was trimmed by 2 bases and the J gene end by 2 bases; junction bases not matched to a gene: 3. The germline gives CDR1 SGHTA, CDR2 FQGNSA. The CDR3 has 14 residues. CDR3 in DNA: TGTGCCAGCAGCTTATCTAGCGGCCCCTACGAGCAGTACTTC. As protein: CASSLSSGPYEQYF. Drawing the rest from reference TRBV7-2 and TRBJ2-7, the complete variable domain is GAGVSQSPSNKVTEKGKDVELRCDPISGHTALYWYRQSLGQGLEFLIYFQGNSAPDKSGLPSDRFSAERTGGSVSTLTIQRTQQEDSAVYLCASSLSSGPYEQYFGPGTRLTVT.

At least ten counts were recorded for this clonotype. The CDR3 DNA reads as TGTGCCAGCAGGAAAACAGGGGGTGGGCCGGGAGATACGCAGTATTTT. Translation: CASRKTGGGPGDTQYF. This chain joins TRBV6-5 and TRBJ2-3; TRBD1 aligns across 8 bases. The CDR3 runs to 16 residues. Germline CDR1 MNHEY, CDR2 SVGAGI. The ends lost 6 bases at V and 5 bases at J; junction bases unmatched: 13.